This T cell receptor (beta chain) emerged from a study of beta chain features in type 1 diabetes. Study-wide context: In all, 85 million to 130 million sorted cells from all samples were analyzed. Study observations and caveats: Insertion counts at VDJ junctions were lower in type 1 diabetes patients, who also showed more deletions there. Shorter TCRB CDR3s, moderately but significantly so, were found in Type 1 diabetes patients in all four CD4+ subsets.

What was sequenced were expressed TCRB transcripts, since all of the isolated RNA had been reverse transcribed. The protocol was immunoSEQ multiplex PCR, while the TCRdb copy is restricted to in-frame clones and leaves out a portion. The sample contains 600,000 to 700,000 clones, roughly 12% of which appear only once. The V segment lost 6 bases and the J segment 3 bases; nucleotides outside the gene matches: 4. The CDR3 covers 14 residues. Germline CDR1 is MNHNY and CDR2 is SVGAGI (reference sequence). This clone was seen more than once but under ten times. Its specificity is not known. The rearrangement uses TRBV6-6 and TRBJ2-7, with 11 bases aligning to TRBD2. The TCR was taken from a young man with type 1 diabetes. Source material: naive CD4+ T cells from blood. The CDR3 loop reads CASRPTSGVYEQYF. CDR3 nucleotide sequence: TGTGCCAGCAGGCCGACTAGCGGGGTCTACGAGCAGTACTTC.